Listed here is a single T cell receptor beta chain. The antigen is unknown. From the germline J gene comes the end of the CDR3, since the read stops 3 residues before it. The V and J ends lost 5 bases and 4 bases, in that order; junction bases with no gene match: 6. CDR1 is LNHNV, CDR2 YYDKDF, per germline (reference sequence). The CDR3 sequence is 15 residues long. Only in-frame clones appear in the TCRdb table, and some are missing; sequencing was by immunoSEQ multiplex PCR. This sample's table reports 25,000 to 35,000 clones. These data are taken from a study of T cells in women clearing cervical HPV infection. Study outcomes and limitations: Cases carried less TRBV6-7 than controls: about 0.1% versus 0.15%.

MY09/MY11 PCR detected cervical HPV DNA; dot-blot assigned genotypes. Sequencing used blood buffy coat. The TCR sequence derives from a woman aged 18 to 75 with a cervical HPV16 infection that either progressed to CIN3+ or cleared (not recorded which). The chain couples TRBV15 to TRBJ2-1, with 9 bases identical to TRBD2. CDR3 DNA, as far as it was read: TGTGCCACCAGCGGACAGCGGGGGGATTACAATGAG. Translated, it gives CATSGQRGDYNE. The entire CDR3 protein is CATSGQRGDYNEQFF.